This is a list of T cell receptor beta chains from one sample in a study of blood T cell repertoires in COVID-19. Repertoires were generated with immunoSEQ multiplex PCR, while TCRdb's copy carries only in-frame clones and drops some. Seen here are tens of thousands of clones, over 80% observed once, and the top ten hold nearly 7.5%. Sequenced material: peripheral blood. These receptors were obtained from a man in his 60s with active COVID-19. Both conserved end residues are part of each CDR3. A D gene is named only where the DNA matches it firmly. Rows give clone size only sometimes, using once, few, many, or a class for an expanded clone.

v_call: TRBV3-1/TRBV3-2; clone_size: once; j_call: TRBJ2-5; d_call: NA; cdr3_nt: TGTGCCAGCAGCCCCGCCGGAGAGACCCAGTACTTC; cdr3_aa: CASSPAGETQYF
v_call: TRBV6-4; clone_size: NA; j_call: TRBJ2-6; d_call: NA; cdr3_nt: TGTGCCAGCAGTGATTTTTATCTAAGCTCTGGGGCCAACGTCCTGACTTTC; cdr3_aa: CASSDFYLSSGANVLTF
v_call: TRBV19; clone_size: NA; j_call: TRBJ2-7; d_call: TRBD2; cdr3_nt: TGTGCCAGTAGCCCTCGACTAGCGGGAGGGCCCTACGAGCAGTACTTC; cdr3_aa: CASSPRLAGGPYEQYF
v_call: TRBV7-8; clone_size: NA; j_call: TRBJ1-5; d_call: TRBD1; cdr3_nt: TGTGCCAGCAGCTTGGACAGGGGGCTAACGAGGTCCAATCAGCCCCAGCATTTT; cdr3_aa: CASSLDRGLTRSNQPQHF
v_call: TRBV13; clone_size: NA; j_call: TRBJ1-6; d_call: NA; cdr3_nt: TGTGCCAGCAGCTCCAGGGGCGGTAGGAATTCACCCCTCCACTTT; cdr3_aa: CASSSRGGRNSPLHF
v_call: TRBV28; clone_size: NA; j_call: TRBJ1-1; d_call: NA; cdr3_nt: TGTGCCAGCAGTCCAAGTACAGGGACGAACACTGAAGCTTTCTTT; cdr3_aa: CASSPSTGTNTEAFF
v_call: TRBV2; clone_size: NA; j_call: TRBJ2-3; d_call: TRBD2; cdr3_nt: TGTGCCAGCAGTAAAATAGCGGGAGGACCCCAGTTCCCAGATACGCAGTATTTT; cdr3_aa: CASSKIAGGPQFPDTQYF
v_call: TRBV11-3; clone_size: NA; j_call: TRBJ2-2; d_call: TRBD1; cdr3_nt: TGTGCCAGCAGTCCCGGGACAGGGACCACCGGGGAGCTGTTTTTT; cdr3_aa: CASSPGTGTTGELFF
v_call: TRBV24-1; clone_size: once; j_call: TRBJ2-1; d_call: TRBD2; cdr3_nt: TGTGCCACCAGTGAGCTAGCGGGAGGAGTCCATGAGCAGTTCTTC; cdr3_aa: CATSELAGGVHEQFF
v_call: TRBV3-1/TRBV3-2; clone_size: NA; j_call: TRBJ2-5; d_call: NA; cdr3_nt: TGTGCCAGCAGCCAAGAGGCTTTTCAAGAGACCCAGTACTTC; cdr3_aa: CASSQEAFQETQYF
v_call: TRBV5-1; clone_size: NA; j_call: TRBJ2-5; d_call: TRBD1; cdr3_nt: TGCGCCAGCAGCTTGGACCCAGGGGGTTACCAAGAGACCCAGTACTTC; cdr3_aa: CASSLDPGGYQETQYF
v_call: TRBV7-2; clone_size: NA; j_call: TRBJ2-5; d_call: TRBD1; cdr3_nt: TGTGCCAGCAGCTCCTTCCCCCAGGGGGCTAAAGGGGAGACCCAGTACTTC; cdr3_aa: CASSSFPQGAKGETQYF
v_call: TRBV28; clone_size: once; j_call: TRBJ2-7; d_call: TRBD1; cdr3_nt: TGTGCCAGCAGTTTTTTCCGACAGGGGATTCACGAGCAGTACTTC; cdr3_aa: CASSFFRQGIHEQYF
v_call: TRBV7-9; clone_size: NA; j_call: TRBJ1-4; d_call: NA; cdr3_nt: TGTGCCAGCAGCCAAGGACAAGGCGGTGAAAAACTGTTTTTT; cdr3_aa: CASSQGQGGEKLFF
v_call: TRBV5-5; clone_size: NA; j_call: TRBJ2-3; d_call: NA; cdr3_nt: TGTGCCAGCAGCTTGGCGGGGATAGGAGATACGCAGTATTTT; cdr3_aa: CASSLAGIGDTQYF
v_call: TRBV3-1/TRBV3-2; clone_size: NA; j_call: TRBJ1-1; d_call: TRBD1; cdr3_nt: TGTGCCTCCTCATTGGGACAGGGTATTTACACTGAAGCTTTCTTT; cdr3_aa: CASSLGQGIYTEAFF
v_call: TRBV6-5; clone_size: NA; j_call: TRBJ2-2; d_call: TRBD1; cdr3_nt: TGTGCCAGTAGTTACTGGACAGGGAACACCGGGGAGCTGTTTTTT; cdr3_aa: CASSYWTGNTGELFF
v_call: TRBV18; clone_size: once; j_call: TRBJ2-1; d_call: NA; cdr3_nt: TGTGCCAGCTCTGCCGGGACACCCAATGAGCAGTTCTTC; cdr3_aa: CASSAGTPNEQFF
v_call: TRBV27; clone_size: NA; j_call: TRBJ1-5; d_call: NA; cdr3_nt: TGTACCGGAAAGGAGGGCAATCAGCCCCAGCATTTT; cdr3_aa: CTGKEGNQPQHF
v_call: TRBV5-4; clone_size: NA; j_call: TRBJ2-7; d_call: TRBD2; cdr3_nt: TGTGCCAGCAGCCTCGGGGGAGCGGGGGGCGCGGGGGAGCAGTACTTC; cdr3_aa: CASSLGGAGGAGEQYF
v_call: TRBV7-8; clone_size: NA; j_call: TRBJ2-1; d_call: TRBD1; cdr3_nt: TGTGCCAGCACCTCCACTACCGGGACAGCCCTCTACAATGAGCAGTTCTTC; cdr3_aa: CASTSTTGTALYNEQFF
v_call: TRBV28; clone_size: NA; j_call: TRBJ2-1; d_call: TRBD1; cdr3_nt: TGTGCCAGCAGCTCCCCTGGGACAGCTGACTACAATGAGCAGTTCTTC; cdr3_aa: CASSSPGTADYNEQFF
v_call: TRBV27; clone_size: NA; j_call: TRBJ2-3; d_call: TRBD2; cdr3_nt: TGTGCCAGCAGTTTCCGGCTAGCGGCAGATACGCAGTATTTT; cdr3_aa: CASSFRLAADTQYF
v_call: TRBV5-1; clone_size: NA; j_call: TRBJ2-5; d_call: NA; cdr3_nt: TGCGCCAGCAGCCCAGACTCTGGGACCCAGTACTTC; cdr3_aa: CASSPDSGTQYF
v_call: TRBV19; clone_size: NA; j_call: TRBJ2-7; d_call: NA; cdr3_nt: TGTGCCAGTAGTACGGGACAATCCTACGAGCAGTACTTC; cdr3_aa: CASSTGQSYEQYF
v_call: TRBV29-1; clone_size: once; j_call: TRBJ1-5; d_call: NA; cdr3_nt: TGCAGCGTTGAGGACAGAGGTTTGCGCAATCAGCCCCAGCATTTT; cdr3_aa: CSVEDRGLRNQPQHF
v_call: TRBV11-2; clone_size: few; j_call: TRBJ2-1; d_call: TRBD2; cdr3_nt: TGTGCCAGCAGCTTAGATACTAGCGGGAGCATAAATGAGCAGTTCTTC; cdr3_aa: CASSLDTSGSINEQFF
v_call: TRBV7-8; clone_size: once; j_call: TRBJ2-7; d_call: TRBD2; cdr3_nt: TGTGCCAGCAGCCCGGGACTAGCTGAAGTCGAGCAGTACTTC; cdr3_aa: CASSPGLAEVEQYF
v_call: TRBV4-1; clone_size: NA; j_call: TRBJ1-1; d_call: NA; cdr3_nt: TGCGCCAGCAGCCAAGCTCCCCAGGCAGATGAAGCTTTCTTT; cdr3_aa: CASSQAPQADEAFF
v_call: TRBV5-4; clone_size: NA; j_call: TRBJ2-1; d_call: TRBD2; cdr3_nt: TGTGCCAGCAGCTTGCGGGGCGGGGGGCCAATTTACAATGAGCAGTTCTTC; cdr3_aa: CASSLRGGGPIYNEQFF
v_call: TRBV7-8; clone_size: NA; j_call: TRBJ2-1; d_call: TRBD2; cdr3_nt: TGTGCCAGCAGCCCAACGGGACTAGCGGGAGGGGCCTACAATGAGCAGTTCTTC; cdr3_aa: CASSPTGLAGGAYNEQFF
v_call: TRBV7-2; clone_size: NA; j_call: TRBJ2-7; d_call: NA; cdr3_nt: TGTGCCAGCAGCCCACGGTCAGGGTATGGCTCCTACGAGCAGTACTTC; cdr3_aa: CASSPRSGYGSYEQYF
v_call: TRBV3-1/TRBV3-2; clone_size: NA; j_call: TRBJ2-3; d_call: NA; cdr3_nt: TGTGCCAGCAGCCGGCCGGGGGGCGGGGGTTATACGCAGTATTTT; cdr3_aa: CASSRPGGGGYTQYF
v_call: TRBV5-6; clone_size: once; j_call: TRBJ2-4; d_call: TRBD1; cdr3_nt: TGTGCCAGCAGCTTGGGGGACAGGGGTGCCAAAAACATTCAGTACTTC; cdr3_aa: CASSLGDRGAKNIQYF
v_call: TRBV6-6; clone_size: few; j_call: TRBJ2-3; d_call: TRBD1; cdr3_nt: TGTGCCAGCACCCTGACAGGGGGCACAGATACGCAGTATTTT; cdr3_aa: CASTLTGGTDTQYF
v_call: TRBV6-2/TRBV6-3; clone_size: NA; j_call: TRBJ2-3; d_call: NA; cdr3_nt: TGTGCCAGCAGTTCCGGGACTGCTATCAATTCCGGCACAGATACGCAGTATTTT; cdr3_aa: CASSSGTAINSGTDTQYF
v_call: TRBV9; clone_size: NA; j_call: TRBJ2-3; d_call: NA; cdr3_nt: TGTGCCAGCAGTACTTCAAATCAAATAGCAAATACGCAGTATTTT; cdr3_aa: CASSTSNQIANTQYF
v_call: TRBV7-2; clone_size: NA; j_call: TRBJ2-7; d_call: TRBD1; cdr3_nt: TGTGCCAGCAGCTCGGGACAGGGGCCCTACGAGCAGTACTTC; cdr3_aa: CASSSGQGPYEQYF
v_call: TRBV7-2; clone_size: NA; j_call: TRBJ1-2; d_call: NA; cdr3_nt: TGTGCCAGCAGCCAAAACTATGGCTACACCTTC; cdr3_aa: CASSQNYGYTF
v_call: TRBV3-1/TRBV3-2; clone_size: NA; j_call: TRBJ2-3; d_call: TRBD2; cdr3_nt: TGTGCCAGCAGCCGAACTAGCGGGGGGGCCGCAGATACGCAGTATTTT; cdr3_aa: CASSRTSGGAADTQYF
v_call: TRBV24-1; clone_size: NA; j_call: TRBJ2-5; d_call: NA; cdr3_nt: TGTGCCACCAGTGAATCCCCGACCCGGGGTGAGACCCAGTACTTC; cdr3_aa: CATSESPTRGETQYF
v_call: TRBV6-5; clone_size: few; j_call: TRBJ1-2; d_call: NA; cdr3_nt: TGTGCCAGCAGCGCCTATGGCGGGCCACTTTATGGCTACACCTTC; cdr3_aa: CASSAYGGPLYGYTF
v_call: TRBV7-9; clone_size: once; j_call: TRBJ2-7; d_call: NA; cdr3_nt: TGTGCCAGCAGCTTAGTTCAGGGTTTCAACGAGCAGTACTTC; cdr3_aa: CASSLVQGFNEQYF
v_call: TRBV27; clone_size: NA; j_call: TRBJ2-7; d_call: NA; cdr3_nt: TGTGCCAGCAGGATGCAGGGGAAGGGCGAGCAGTACTTC; cdr3_aa: CASRMQGKGEQYF
v_call: TRBV11-1; clone_size: NA; j_call: TRBJ2-7; d_call: NA; cdr3_nt: TGTGCCAGCAGCTCTAGAGGACAGTCAAGTGAAGCCGAGCAGTACTTC; cdr3_aa: CASSSRGQSSEAEQYF
v_call: TRBV7-9; clone_size: NA; j_call: TRBJ1-4; d_call: TRBD1; cdr3_nt: TGTGCCAGCAGCATATCCGGGACAGCTAATGAAAAACTGTTTTTT; cdr3_aa: CASSISGTANEKLFF
v_call: TRBV30; clone_size: once; j_call: TRBJ2-5; d_call: TRBD2; cdr3_nt: TGTGCCACCGCCGCCGGGGGGGAGACCCAGTACTTC; cdr3_aa: CATAAGGETQYF
v_call: TRBV7-2; clone_size: few; j_call: TRBJ2-1; d_call: NA; cdr3_nt: TGTGCCAGCAGCCCAGCGGTTCCTTACAATGAGCAGTTCTTC; cdr3_aa: CASSPAVPYNEQFF
v_call: TRBV21-1; clone_size: NA; j_call: TRBJ2-7; d_call: NA; cdr3_nt: TGTGCCAGCAGCAAAGCTCCCCCGGACAGCGGCTCCTACGAGCAGTACTTC; cdr3_aa: CASSKAPPDSGSYEQYF
v_call: TRBV30; clone_size: NA; j_call: TRBJ1-2; d_call: NA; cdr3_nt: TGTGCCTGGAGTGGCGGGGGCTATGGCTACACCTTC; cdr3_aa: CAWSGGGYGYTF
v_call: TRBV9; clone_size: NA; j_call: TRBJ2-3; d_call: TRBD1; cdr3_nt: TGTGCCAGCAGCGAGGGACAGCCGTACACAGATACGCAGTATTTT; cdr3_aa: CASSEGQPYTDTQYF
v_call: TRBV7-9; clone_size: NA; j_call: TRBJ2-1; d_call: TRBD2; cdr3_nt: TGTGCCAGCAGCTTAGTAGCGGGGGCTTACAATGAGCAGTTCTTC; cdr3_aa: CASSLVAGAYNEQFF
v_call: TRBV28; clone_size: NA; j_call: TRBJ1-1; d_call: NA; cdr3_nt: TGTGCCAGCAGTTTACCCTTGAACACTGAAGCTTTCTTT; cdr3_aa: CASSLPLNTEAFF
v_call: TRBV14; clone_size: NA; j_call: TRBJ2-1; d_call: NA; cdr3_nt: TGTGCCAGCAGCCCTCGTTCCGGGAGAGATGAGCAGTTCTTC; cdr3_aa: CASSPRSGRDEQFF
v_call: TRBV19; clone_size: NA; j_call: TRBJ2-1; d_call: NA; cdr3_nt: TGTGCCAGTAGTCAGGGTGATGAGCAGTTCTTC; cdr3_aa: CASSQGDEQFF